The present T cell receptor (beta chain) was sequenced within a study of cytomegalovirus exposure and HLA in healthy donors. After removal of 8 bases from V and 2 bases from J, the junction contained 3 bases not matched to a gene. Germline V gene data show CDR1 as SEHNR and CDR2 as FQNEAQ (reference sequence). The CDR3 length is 12 residues. The study, taken as a whole, reports: Highly shared variants forming one cluster were likely a sequencing artifact.

Healthy bone marrow donors supplied every sample. About this clone: What it binds is not known.

60 Vbeta and 13 Jbeta primers were used in PCR. Measured with immunoSEQ multiplex PCR; TCRdb has only the in-frame clones, and not every one. The table has some 150,000 clones, under 75% seen once. This sequence originates from a woman in her sixties in good health and CMV-seropositive. V gene TRBV7-9 combines with J gene TRBJ2-7, with TRBD2 matching over 7 bases. Sequencing was done on a sample of PBMCs. CDR3 amino acids: CASGRDTYEQYF. CDR3 nucleotide sequence: TGTGCCAGCGGGAGGGATACCTACGAGCAGTACTTC.